This TCR beta chain was found in a study of blood T cell repertoires in COVID-19. The wider study: Some COVID-19 samples were acute and others convalescent; all came from the United States, Italy and Spain. Sources were T cells, B-cell-depleted T cells, or PBMCs; the material itself was cDNA or gDNA.

The length of the CDR3 is 16 residues. Germline CDR1 and CDR2: SGHAT and FQDESV (reference sequence). V lost 0 bases, J lost 4 bases, and 14 bases lay in between. In the original analysis: Reference gene primer amplification yielded estimated nucleated cell counts. Libraries were prepared by immunoSEQ multiplex PCR; TCRdb keeps only in-frame clonotypes and omits some of them. That table furnishes V, J and clone size, whereas the DNA furnished D and trimming. The table has roughly 45,000 clones, approximately 87% seen once. J is TRBJ2-3 and V is TRBV11-1; D may be TRBD2 (6 bases). This receptor was obtained from a woman in her sixties with acute or convalescent COVID-19. The sample consisted of peripheral blood. CDR3 loop: CASSLAYGGVPDTQYF. CDR3 nucleotides: TGTGCCAGCAGCTTAGCTTACGGGGGAGTCCCAGATACGCAGTATTTT.